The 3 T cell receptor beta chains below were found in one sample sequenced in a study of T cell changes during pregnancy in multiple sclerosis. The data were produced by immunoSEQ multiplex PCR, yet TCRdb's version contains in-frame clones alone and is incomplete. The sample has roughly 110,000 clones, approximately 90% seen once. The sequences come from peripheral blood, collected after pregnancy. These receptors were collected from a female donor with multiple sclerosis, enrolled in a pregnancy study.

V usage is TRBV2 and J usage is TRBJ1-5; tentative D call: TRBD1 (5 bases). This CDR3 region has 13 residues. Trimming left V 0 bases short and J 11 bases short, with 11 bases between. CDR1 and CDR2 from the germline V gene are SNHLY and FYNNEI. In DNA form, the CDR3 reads TGTGCCAGCAGTGAAGCGGGGGGAGAGGCCCAGCATTTT. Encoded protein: CASSEAGGEAQHF.

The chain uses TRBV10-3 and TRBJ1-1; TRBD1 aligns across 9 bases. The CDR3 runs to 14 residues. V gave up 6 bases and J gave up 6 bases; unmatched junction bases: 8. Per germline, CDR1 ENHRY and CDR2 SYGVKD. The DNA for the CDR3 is TGTGCCATCAGCCCGGGACAGGGAAAGGCTGAAGCTTTCTTT. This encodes CAISPGQGKAEAFF.

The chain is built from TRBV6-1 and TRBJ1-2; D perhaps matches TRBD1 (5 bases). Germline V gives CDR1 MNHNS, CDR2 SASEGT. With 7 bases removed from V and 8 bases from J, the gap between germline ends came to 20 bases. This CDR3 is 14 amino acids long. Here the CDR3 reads CASKGDGTGKGYTF. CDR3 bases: TGTGCCAGCAAGGGTGACGGTACAGGCAAAGGCTACACCTTC.